Each of the 11 T cell receptor beta chains below was sequenced from the same sample in a study of CD8 T cells in Susac syndrome. Random hexamers were used to reverse transcribe the RNA input (about 0.45 to 1 ug). One entry per CDR3 protein, called by TCRdb with MiXCR from the immunoSEQ multiplex PCR reads. The sample carries about 130,000 distinct CDR3 sequences, around 85% recorded once. What was sequenced was CD8+ T cells from PBMCs. Receptors originate from a human donor with multiple sclerosis.

J is TRBJ2-6 and V is TRBV14, with D unclear. This CDR3 has 13 residues. V was cut by 6 bases and J by 4 bases, with 7 bases left in between. The V gene's germline CDR1 is SGHDN and CDR2 FVKESK. The DNA for the CDR3 is TGTGCCAGCAGAGAATGGGGGGCCAACGTCCTGACTTTC. The encoded protein is CASREWGANVLTF.

This chain links TRBV29-1 with TRBJ2-7; 9 bases are a match to TRBD1. Per the germline V gene, CDR1 is SQVTM and CDR2 is ANQGSEA. V trimming: 3 bases; J trimming: 3 bases; junction bases outside the gene matches: 3. This CDR3 comprises 13 residues. The CDR3 DNA is TGCAGCGTTGAGACAGGGGGACGCTACGAGCAGTACTTC. This sequence encodes CSVETGGRYEQYF.

This sequence joins TRBV4-1 and TRBJ1-1, with TRBD1 as a possible D gene (5 bases). Trimming removed 6 bases at V and 4 bases at J, with 12 bases between. The CDR3 spans 13 residues. Germline V gene lookup returns CDR1 MGHRA and CDR2 YSYEKL. The CDR3 DNA reads TGCGCCAGCAGTCAGGGCCGGGGCACTGAAGCTTTCTTT. Translated, it gives CASSQGRGTEAFF.

The chain uses TRBV2 and TRBJ2-5; 11 bases are a match to TRBD2. Losses at the gene ends were 6 bases for V and 5 bases for J; bases not matched to a gene: 2. This CDR3 comprises 13 residues. Per the germline V gene, CDR1 is SNHLY and CDR2 is FYNNEI. Written as DNA, the CDR3 is TGTGCCAGCAGAAGGACTAGCGGGGAGACCCAGTACTTC. Amino acids: CASRRTSGETQYF.

This chain uses TRBV7-2 with TRBJ2-1; perhaps D is TRBD1 or TRBD2 (5 bases each). This CDR3 is built from 13 residues. Per the germline V gene, CDR1 is SGHTA and CDR2 is FQGNSA. V was shortened by 5 bases and J by 9 bases, with 14 bases between the two germline ends. CDR3 nucleotide sequence: TGTGCCAGCAGCCCCTCATTGAGGGGTGAGCAGTTCTTC. Translation: CASSPSLRGEQFF.

The chain carries TRBV6-1 and TRBJ2-2; D gene uncertain. The CDR3 has 16 amino acids. The germline gives CDR1 MNHNS, CDR2 SASEGT. V was shortened by 4 bases and J by 0 bases, with 12 bases between the two germline ends. The CDR3 DNA is TGTGCCAGCAGTGCTTTCACGAATCCGAACACCGGGGAGCTGTTTTTT. It specifies CASSAFTNPNTGELFF.

J is TRBJ1-2 and V is TRBV11-2, with D unresolved. The CDR3 consists of 11 residues. In germline, CDR1 is SGHAT, CDR2 FQNNGV. Trimming removed 6 bases from V and 8 bases from J, with 10 bases in between. For the CDR3, the DNA is TGTGCCAGCAGGAGAGCCGGGGGCTACACCTTC. This sequence encodes CASRRAGGYTF.

The chain is built from TRBV6-5 and TRBJ1-1; the D gene is possibly TRBD1 (6 bases). The V end was cut by 4 bases, the J end by 5 bases, with 23 bases between. The CDR3 covers 17 residues. The germline gives CDR1 MNHEY, CDR2 SVGAGI. The CDR3 DNA is TGTGCCAGCAGTTCGACCTCCGTCAAGGGGGTACGGACTGAAGCTTTCTTT. This codes for CASSSTSVKGVRTEAFF.

The gene calls are TRBV7-8 and TRBJ2-4; D possibly uses TRBD1 or TRBD2 (7 bases each). Germline-derived CDR1 and CDR2 are SGHVS and FQNEAQ. The CDR3 is 13 amino acids. The V gene lost 8 bases and the J gene lost 8 bases, with 16 bases spanning the gap. In nucleotides, the CDR3 is TGTGCCAGCTCTCAGGGGGGGGTGGACATTCAGTACTTC. It translates to CASSQGGVDIQYF. Full variable domain (rest looked up from reference TRBV7-8 and TRBJ2-4): GAGVSQSPRYKVAKRGQDVALRCDPISGHVSLFWYQQALGQGPEFLTYFQNEAQLDKSGLPSDRFFAERPEGSVSTLKIQRTQQEDSAVYLCASSQGGVDIQYFGAGTRLSVL.

This chain connects TRBV7-6 to TRBJ1-5, with D maybe TRBD1 (5 bases). Looked up from germline, CDR1 is SGHVS and CDR2 is FNYEAQ. Trimming shortened V by 1 base and J by 1 base, and 11 bases separated the two germline ends. The CDR3 is made up of 16 amino acids. CDR3 in amino acids: CASSLGQGGSNQPQHF. CDR3 DNA sequence: TGTGCCAGCAGCTTAGGGCAGGGAGGGAGCAATCAGCCCCAGCATTTT.

This sequence joins TRBV2 and TRBJ2-1, with 10 bases fitting TRBD1. Germline CDR1 reads SNHLY; CDR2 reads FYNNEI. The V segment lost 6 bases and the J segment 8 bases; nucleotides outside the gene matches: 7. The CDR3 runs to 14 residues. Here the CDR3 DNA reads TGTGCCAGCAGAACCGGGACAGGGGATCATGAGCAGTTCTTC. It is translated as CASRTGTGDHEQFF.